A selection of T cell receptor beta chains follows, all from one sample in a study of CD8 T cells in Susac syndrome. MiXCR, run by TCRdb on the immunoSEQ multiplex PCR reads, gives a single entry per CDR3 protein. The sample lists 150,000 to 200,000 distinct CDR3 sequences, 93% seen once, with around 0.13% in the top ten. Material for sequencing was CD4+ T cells from PBMCs. The receptors originated from a human donor in good health. Both conserved end residues are part of each CDR3. The D gene is left open where the match is weak. Clone size, where shown, is once, few, many, or a class for clones that have expanded.

CDR3	DNA	size	J	D	V
CASSKRDGYYEQYF	TGTGCCAGCAGCAAACGGGACGGCTACTACGAGCAGTACTTC	.	TRBJ2-7	.	TRBV7-9
CASSVVEGGTEAFF	TGTGCCAGCAGCGTAGTCGAAGGGGGCACTGAAGCTTTCTTT	.	TRBJ1-1	.	TRBV9
CASSDVRESYNEQFF	TGCGCCAGCAGCGACGTGAGGGAATCCTACAATGAGCAGTTCTTC	once	TRBJ2-1	.	TRBV5-1
CASSPGTSRIQYF	TGTGCCAGCAGCCCCGGGACTAGCCGAATTCAGTACTTC	.	TRBJ2-4	TRBD2	TRBV7-2
CASSHTGGGETQYF	TGTGCCAGCAGCCATACGGGGGGCGGGGAGACCCAGTACTTC	.	TRBJ2-5	.	TRBV4-2
CASSPDQYTEAFF	TGTGCCAGCAGTCCAGACCAGTACACTGAAGCTTTCTTT	.	TRBJ1-1	.	TRBV6-5
CASSLGLQPHNEQFF	TGCGCCAGCAGCTTGGGGCTCCAGCCTCACAATGAGCAGTTCTTC	.	TRBJ2-1	.	TRBV5-1
CSARDPSAGGQGDTQYF	TGCAGTGCTAGAGACCCCTCAGCGGGGGGGCAGGGAGATACGCAGTATTTT	.	TRBJ2-3	TRBD2	TRBV20-1
CASSEVRGPAGELFF	TGTGCCAGCAGTGAGGTTCGGGGCCCGGCCGGGGAGCTGTTTTTT	.	TRBJ2-2	.	TRBV2
CSVIAQGKPYEQYF	TGCAGCGTAATTGCACAGGGGAAACCCTACGAGCAGTACTTC	.	TRBJ2-7	TRBD1	TRBV29-1
CALDGEEGEKLFF	TGTGCTCTAGATGGCGAGGAAGGAGAAAAACTGTTTTTT	.	TRBJ1-4	.	TRBV2
CASSVAHTSPLHF	TGTGCCAGCAGCGTGGCACACACCTCACCCCTCCACTTT	.	TRBJ1-6	.	TRBV9
CASSVSGTGRTEAFF	TGCGCCAGCAGCGTCTCCGGGACGGGCCGAACTGAAGCTTTCTTT	.	TRBJ1-1	.	TRBV5-1
CASSYSTGVETQYF	TGTGCCAGCAGTTACTCGACAGGGGTAGAGACCCAGTACTTC	.	TRBJ2-5	TRBD1	TRBV6-5
CSARDPQGNTIYF	TGCAGTGCTAGAGATCCCCAAGGAAACACCATATATTTT	once	TRBJ1-3	.	TRBV20-1
CASSPTGTKETQYF	TGCGCCAGCAGCCCAACCGGGACTAAAGAGACCCAGTACTTC	.	TRBJ2-5	TRBD2	TRBV5-1
CASSQGQGGSYTF	TGCGCCAGCAGCCAAGGACAGGGTGGTAGCTACACCTTC	.	TRBJ1-2	TRBD1	TRBV4-1
CSAREWSEKLFF	TGCAGTGCTAGAGAGTGGAGTGAAAAACTGTTTTTT	.	TRBJ1-4	.	TRBV20-1
CASSQGQFPDTQYF	TGTGCCAGCAGCCAAGGCCAGTTCCCAGATACGCAGTATTTT	.	TRBJ2-3	.	TRBV3-1
CASSSTGAYGYTF	TGTGCCAGCAGTTCGACAGGAGCTTATGGCTACACCTTC	.	TRBJ1-2	.	TRBV6-1
CASSQPAPGTVTGELFF	TGCGCCAGCAGTCAACCCGCGCCCGGGACAGTCACCGGGGAGCTGTTTTTT	.	TRBJ2-2	TRBD1	TRBV23-1
CATSNSYNSPLHF	TGTGCCACCTCTAACTCCTATAATTCACCCCTCCACTTT	.	TRBJ1-6	.	TRBV15
CATSPAGVGTDTQYF	TGTGCCACCAGCCCTGCGGGGGTGGGCACAGATACGCAGTATTTT	once	TRBJ2-3	TRBD2	TRBV15
CASSMGALGGSGYTF	TGTGCCAGTAGTATGGGGGCGTTAGGGGGCAGTGGCTACACCTTC	.	TRBJ1-2	TRBD1	TRBV19
CASSPGGGISYEQYF	TGTGCCAGCAGCCCTGGGGGAGGAATCTCCTACGAGCAGTACTTC	.	TRBJ2-7	.	TRBV7-9
CASSQQDREQYF	TGTGCCAGCAGCCAACAAGACCGTGAGCAGTACTTC	.	TRBJ2-7	.	TRBV3-1
CASSYSYRNTEAFF	TGTGCCAGCAGTTACTCGTACCGAAACACTGAAGCTTTCTTT	.	TRBJ1-1	.	TRBV6-5
CASSAYRESEAFF	TGTGCCAGCAGCGCCTACAGGGAATCTGAAGCTTTCTTT	.	TRBJ1-1	.	TRBV7-3